The 18 T cell receptor beta chains reported below all come from one sample, sequenced in a study of cytomegalovirus exposure and HLA in healthy donors. PCR was performed using 60 Vbeta and 13 Jbeta primers. This table comes from immunoSEQ multiplex PCR, and its TCRdb copy is limited to in-frame clones, with some not included. The table has approximately 200,000 clones, roughly 81% seen once. The sequencing sample was made of PBMCs. The receptors originated from a woman in her 30s in good health and CMV-seropositive.

The chain has TRBV19 and TRBJ2-3; 7 bases fit TRBD1. Per germline, CDR1 LNHDA and CDR2 SQIVND (reference sequence). Trimming at V came to 5 bases and at J to 4 bases, leaving 12 bases not matched to a gene. The CDR3 runs 16 residues. The CDR3 protein is CASSLPTGSRADTQYF. The DNA of the CDR3 is TGTGCCAGTAGTCTCCCGACAGGGAGTAGGGCAGATACGCAGTATTTT.

The J gene is TRBJ2-1, the V gene TRBV13; TRBD2 matches at 16 bases. Germline V gene sequence: CDR1 PRHDT, CDR2 FYEKMQ (reference sequence). The CDR3 contains 17 residues. The V gene end was trimmed by 5 bases and the J gene end by 3 bases; junction bases not matched to a gene: 4. Written as DNA, the CDR3 is TGTGCCAGCAGCGCCGGGACTAGCGGGAGGGTCTACAATGAGCAGTTCTTC. It encodes CASSAGTSGRVYNEQFF.

A single count supports this clone. V and J are TRBV5-8 and TRBJ2-7, with 7 bases that match TRBD1. V shed 5 bases, J shed 3 bases, and the junction held 11 bases outside the gene matches. Germline CDR1 SGHTS, CDR2 YDEGEE. The CDR3 length is 15 residues. The CDR3 region is CASRGWTGVIYEQYF. The CDR3 coding sequence is TGTGCCAGCAGGGGGTGGACAGGAGTTATCTACGAGCAGTACTTC.

This chain joins TRBV5-1 and TRBJ1-3; 7 nucleotides match TRBD1. The germline gives CDR1 SGHRS, CDR2 YFSETQ. The CDR3 has 15 residues. V dropped 4 bases and J dropped 0; count of bases not matched to a gene: 4. In DNA, the CDR3 is TGCGCCAGCAGCAAGGACAGGAACTCTGGAAACACCATATATTTT. This gives the protein CASSKDRNSGNTIYF.

The CDR3 spells CASSWDISSYNEQFF. Here the CDR3 DNA reads TGCGCCAGCAGCTGGGACATCAGCTCCTACAATGAGCAGTTCTTC. This chain joins TRBV5-1 and TRBJ2-1; perhaps TRBD1 as D (6 bases). V lost 3 bases to trimming and J lost 0 bases, with 10 bases between them. Germline V gene lookup returns CDR1 SGHRS and CDR2 YFSETQ. The CDR3 totals 15 residues.

The CDR3 loop reads CASSLTGGDSPLHF. DNA of the CDR3: TGTGCCAGCAGCTTAACAGGGGGCGATTCACCCCTCCACTTT. The rearrangement links TRBV7-9 to TRBJ1-6, with TRBD1 identical over 9 bases. The junction had 1 base not matched to a gene; V was cut back by 2 bases and J by 8 bases. This CDR3 comprises 14 residues. CDR1 SEHNR and CDR2 FQNEAQ come from the germline V gene (reference sequence).

V and J are TRBV19 and TRBJ1-1, with 7 nucleotides matching TRBD1. V shed 6 bases, J shed 1 base, and the junction held 8 bases outside the gene matches. The germline gives CDR1 LNHDA, CDR2 SQIVND (reference sequence). There are 15 residues in the CDR3. CDR3 region: CASRRGLRENTEAFF. The CDR3 coding sequence is TGTGCCAGTAGAAGGGGGCTAAGGGAGAACACTGAAGCTTTCTTT.

This chain uses TRBV6-5 with TRBJ2-1, with 7 bases fitting TRBD1. After removal of 4 bases from V and 0 bases from J, the junction contained 6 bases not matched to a gene. The germline CDR1 and CDR2 sequences are MNHEY and SVGAGI. The CDR3 has 16 residues. The chain's CDR3 is CASSSSRDSSYNEQFF. The DNA of the CDR3 is TGTGCCAGCAGTTCGAGCCGGGACAGCTCCTACAATGAGCAGTTCTTC.

The sample holds a few counts of this clone. V and J are TRBV11-2 and TRBJ2-4; no clear D. This CDR3 contains 14 residues. CDR1 and CDR2 (germline): SGHAT, FQNNGV. The V gene lost 4 bases and the J gene lost 0 bases, with 7 bases spanning the gap. CDR3 bases: TGTGCCAGCAGCTCCTCAGGAGCCAAAAACATTCAGTACTTC. As protein: CASSSSGAKNIQYF.

Only one count was recorded for this clone. V usage is TRBV10-2 and J usage is TRBJ1-1; a weak D match, TRBD1 (6 bases). With 6 bases removed from V and 1 base from J, the gap between germline ends came to 6 bases. The CDR3 runs to 12 residues. The germline V gene has CDR1 WSHSY and CDR2 SAAADI. CDR3 residues: CASRTGNTEAFF. CDR3 bases: TGCGCCAGCAGGACAGGGAACACTGAAGCTTTCTTT.

The chain uses TRBV25-1 and TRBJ2-2; D might be TRBD2 (5 bases). The CDR3 extends over 14 amino acids. Looked up from germline, CDR1 is MGHDK and CDR2 is SYGVNS. V lost 0 bases to trimming and J lost 8 bases, with 10 bases between them. In nucleotides, the CDR3 is TGTGCCAGCAGTGAATATGCCGGAGGAGGGGAGCTGTTTTTT. Translation gives CASSEYAGGGELFF. The full variable domain, rest sourced from reference TRBV25-1 and TRBJ2-2, is EADIYQTPRYLVIGTGKKITLECSQTMGHDKMYWYQQDPGMELHLIHYSYGVNSTEKGDLSSESTVSRIRTEHFPLTLESARPSHTSQYLCASSEYAGGGELFFGEGSRLTVL.

This rearrangement joins TRBV29-1 to TRBJ1-2; 7 bases match TRBD1. Germline V gene data show CDR1 as SQVTM and CDR2 as ANQGSEA. J gave up 4 bases and V 6 bases, and 8 bases lay outside the gene matches. The length of the CDR3 is 13 residues. CDR3 region: CSVQGGGLYGYTF. CDR3 in DNA: TGCAGCGTACAAGGGGGCGGGCTCTATGGCTACACCTTC.

J is TRBJ2-7 and V is TRBV28; D perhaps matches TRBD2 (6 bases). This CDR3 contains 14 residues. The V end was cut by 3 bases, the J end by 3 bases, with 12 bases between. Germline assignment: CDR1 MDHEN and CDR2 SYDVKM. The CDR3 is CASSLGLKGYEQYF. CDR3 nucleotides: TGTGCCAGCAGTTTGGGACTTAAAGGCTACGAGCAGTACTTC.

The gene calls are TRBV7-2 and TRBJ1-4; 12 nucleotides align to TRBD1. Trimming took 1 base from V and 7 from J; bases not matched to a gene: 4. The germline gives CDR1 SGHTA, CDR2 FQGNSA. The length of the CDR3 is 16 residues. CDR3 DNA: TGTGCCAGCAGCTTAGGGGACAGGGGGCTTCGTGAAAAACTGTTTTTT. Residues: CASSLGDRGLREKLFF.

The chain combines TRBV7-2 with TRBJ1-4; 7 positions match TRBD1. This CDR3 comprises 15 residues. Trimming at V came to 3 bases and at J to 10 bases, leaving 11 bases not matched to a gene. Germline loops: CDR1 SGHTA, CDR2 FQGNSA. The DNA of the CDR3 is TGTGCCAGCAGCTTCAGACAGGGTAGTTTTGGAAAACTGTTTTTT. Encoded protein: CASSFRQGSFGKLFF.

Turning to this clone: The sample has other DNA sequences that encode this CDR3 too. V usage is TRBV28 and J usage is TRBJ1-1; a weak D match, TRBD1 (6 bases). Germline CDR1 and CDR2: MDHEN and SYDVKM. Trimming left V 6 bases short and J 4 bases short, with 12 bases between. This CDR3 spans 13 amino acids. The CDR3 reads CASRQTGRTEAFF. The CDR3 DNA reads TGTGCCAGCAGACAGACAGGCCGCACTGAAGCTTTCTTT.

The V and J genes are TRBV6-6 and TRBJ1-2; 7 nucleotides match TRBD1. Trimming at V came to 4 bases and at J to 4 bases, leaving 3 bases not matched to a gene. Germline-derived CDR1 and CDR2 are MNHNY and SVGAGI (reference sequence). This CDR3 has 13 residues. For the CDR3, the DNA is TGTGCCAGCAGTTGGGACAGAAGCTATGGCTACACCTTC. Protein product: CASSWDRSYGYTF.

The chain has TRBV2 and TRBJ2-7, with TRBD2 matching over 12 bases. The ends lost 0 bases at V and 3 bases at J; junction bases unmatched: 12. This CDR3 has 19 residues. Germline CDR1 reads SNHLY; CDR2 reads FYNNEI. This CDR3 reads CASSEAETSGGWVLYEQYF. The CDR3 bases are TGTGCCAGCAGTGAAGCGGAGACTAGCGGGGGATGGGTACTCTACGAGCAGTACTTC.